The 21 T cell receptor beta chains below were found in one sample sequenced in a study of blood T cell repertoires in COVID-19. Method: immunoSEQ multiplex PCR; TCRdb's copy keeps in-frame clones and lacks some. The table has about 130,000 clones, 85% to 90% seen once. The sequenced sample was peripheral blood. These receptors all stem from a man aged 70 or older with active COVID-19.

This clone appeared once. This chain joins TRBV5-1 and TRBJ2-3; D gene unclear. The germline CDR1 and CDR2 sequences are SGHRS and YFSETQ. V lost 1 base and J lost 1, with 10 bases in between. The CDR3 runs to 15 residues. In nucleotides, the CDR3 is TGCGCCAGCAGCTTGCCCCCGGCGGGCACAGATACGCAGTATTTT. Protein: CASSLPPAGTDTQYF.

V and J are TRBV27 and TRBJ2-3; 9 nucleotides agree with TRBD1. V shed 7 bases and J 4 bases; nucleotides not matched to a gene: 9. Germline V gene sequence: CDR1 MNHEY, CDR2 SMNVEV (reference sequence). This CDR3 comprises 15 residues. The CDR3 loop is CASNPGTGMSDTQYF. In nucleotides, the CDR3 is TGTGCCAGCAATCCCGGGACAGGGATGTCAGATACGCAGTATTTT.

The table lists this clone with a few counts. This chain's CDR3 is CASSSRTGNTEAFF. The CDR3 DNA is TGTGCCAGCAGCTCACGGACAGGAAACACTGAAGCTTTCTTT. The chain is built from TRBV7-8 and TRBJ1-1; 7 bases are shared with TRBD1. With V trimmed by 4 bases and J by 2 bases, 4 bases remained unmatched. The CDR3 consists of 14 residues. Germline V lookup: CDR1 SGHVS, CDR2 FQNEAQ. The entire variable domain, with the rest obtained from reference TRBV7-8 and TRBJ1-1, is as follows: GAGVSQSPRYKVAKRGQDVALRCDPISGHVSLFWYQQALGQGPEFLTYFQNEAQLDKSGLPSDRFFAERPEGSVSTLKIQRTQQEDSAVYLCASSSRTGNTEAFFGQGTRLTVV.

The chain combines TRBV5-8 with TRBJ1-6; the match to TRBD1 covers 12 bases. Looked up from germline, CDR1 is SGHTS and CDR2 is YDEGEE. This CDR3 has 16 amino acids. V shed 3 bases, J shed 10 bases, and the junction held 8 bases outside the gene matches. CDR3: CASSYGTGGTESPLHF. The CDR3 bases are TGTGCCAGCAGCTACGGGACAGGGGGCACCGAATCACCCCTCCACTTT. Complete variable domain (other parts from reference TRBV5-8 and TRBJ1-6): EAGVTQSPTHLIKTRGQQATLRCSPISGHTSVYWYQQALGLGLQFLLWYDEGEERNRGNFPPRFSGRQFPNYSSELNVNALELEDSALYLCASSYGTGGTESPLHFGNGTRLTVT.

In its sample, this clone was seen once. The chain uses TRBV11-2 and TRBJ2-3, with D unclear. The CDR3 is 17 residues long. The germline V gene has CDR1 SGHAT and CDR2 FQNNGV. V shed 3 bases and J shed 2 bases, with 18 bases lying between them. CDR3 DNA sequence: TGTGCCAGCAGCTTCCATCCCAGGAACTCTGACACAGATACGCAGTATTTT. Translated, it gives CASSFHPRNSDTDTQYF. Looking up the rest from reference TRBV11-2 and TRBJ2-3 gives the full variable domain: EAGVAQSPRYKIIEKRQSVAFWCNPISGHATLYWYQQILGQGPKLLIQFQNNGVVDDSQLPKDRFSAERLKGVDSTLKIQPAKLEDSAVYLCASSFHPRNSDTDTQYFGPGTRLTVL.

For this clone: The same CDR3 arises from other DNA sequences in this sample as well. The rearrangement uses TRBV6-6 and TRBJ1-5, with D uncertain. The germline gives CDR1 MNHNY, CDR2 SVGAGI (reference sequence). Trimming pared 6 bases from V and 4 bases from J, leaving 10 bases between. CDR3 size: 13 residues. The CDR3 DNA reads as TGTGCCAGCAGGCCGGGCGGGAATCAGCCCCAGCATTTT. It specifies CASRPGGNQPQHF.

V gene TRBV5-1 combines with J gene TRBJ2-7; 8 bases fit TRBD1. Germline CDR1 is SGHRS and CDR2 is YFSETQ. This CDR3 has 15 amino acids. J gave up 6 bases and V 1 base, and 9 bases lay outside the gene matches. DNA for the CDR3: TGCGCCAGCAGCTTGCCCGGGACAGGCGGTTCCGAGCAGTACTTC. Amino acid sequence: CASSLPGTGGSEQYF.

The V call is TRBV7-2, the J call TRBJ2-7; D is perhaps TRBD2 (6 bases). Per germline, CDR1 SGHTA and CDR2 FQGNSA. This CDR3 has 14 amino acids. V gave up 5 bases and J gave up 0 bases, with 11 bases separating them. For the CDR3, the DNA is TGTGCCAGCAGCACGAGCGGGTTCTCCTACGAGCAGTACTTC. This translates into CASSTSGFSYEQYF.

The chain uses TRBV4-1 and TRBJ2-3; 12 nucleotides align to TRBD2. Trimming at V came to 4 bases and at J to 9 bases, leaving 8 bases not matched to a gene. Germline CDR1 reads MGHRA; CDR2 reads YSYEKL. The CDR3 has 15 amino acids. CDR3 loop: CASSPGLAGLGTQYF. The CDR3 DNA sequence: TGCGCCAGCAGCCCGGGACTAGCGGGCCTCGGCACGCAGTATTTT.

V is TRBV29-1 and J is TRBJ1-1, with D tentatively TRBD1 (6 bases). Germline CDR1 and CDR2: SQVTM and ANQGSEA. V was clipped by 4 bases and J by 8 bases, with 23 bases between them. The CDR3 has 15 residues. The CDR3 DNA reads TGCAGCGTTGTACCATACTTACAGGGTGAAGGGGAAGCTTTCTTT. The encoded protein is CSVVPYLQGEGEAFF.

V gene TRBV10-3 combines with J gene TRBJ1-1; 7 nucleotides agree with TRBD1. The CDR3 has 13 residues. Germline V gene data show CDR1 as ENHRY and CDR2 as SYGVKD. V lost 7 bases, J lost 1 base, and 3 bases stayed unmatched. This chain's CDR3 is CAITGQTNTEAFF. CDR3 nucleotides: TGTGCCATCACGGGACAGACGAACACTGAAGCTTTCTTT.

The chain couples TRBV6-1 to TRBJ2-7; 13 bases line up with TRBD2. With 4 bases clipped from V and 2 bases from J, the junction kept 11 bases outside the gene matches. The CDR3 covers 18 residues. The germline V gene has CDR1 MNHNS and CDR2 SASEGT. The CDR3, as DNA: TGTGCCAGCAGTGTAGGGACTAGCGGGATATCGAGGGCCTACGAGCAGTACTTC. Protein product: CASSVGTSGISRAYEQYF.

This chain links TRBV4-1 with TRBJ2-7, with D perhaps TRBD1 (6 bases). The ends were cut back, 5 bases at V and 5 bases at J, with 13 bases in the middle. CDR3 size: 13 residues. Germline assignment: CDR1 MGHRA and CDR2 YSYEKL. This CDR3 reads CASSGRDINEQYF. In DNA, the CDR3 is TGCGCCAGCAGCGGCCGGGACATTAACGAGCAGTACTTC.

The J gene is TRBJ2-3, the V gene TRBV5-1, with D hard to call. The CDR3 length is 10 residues. V gave up 10 bases and J gave up 5 bases, with 8 bases separating them. Germline V gene data show CDR1 as SGHRS and CDR2 as YFSETQ. The DNA of the CDR3 is TGCGCCGTAGAAAAAGATACGCAGTATTTT. It yields the protein CAVEKDTQYF.

The chain has TRBV6-5 and TRBJ2-5, with D unresolved. From germline, CDR1 is MNHEY and CDR2 SVGAGI. Trimming cost V 5 bases and J 7 bases, with 11 bases left between them. CDR3 length equals 12 residues. This CDR3 reads CASSPNTGTQYF. The CDR3 DNA reads as TGTGCCAGCAGTCCAAACACGGGGACCCAGTACTTC.

This clone was seen once. This sequence joins TRBV3-1 (or the pseudogene TRBV3-2) and TRBJ1-1, with 8 bases identical to TRBD1. Germline CDR1 LGHDT, CDR2 YNNKEL (reference sequence). J was trimmed by 1 base and V by 1 base; bases with no gene match: 8. This CDR3 region has 17 residues. CDR3 DNA sequence: TGTGCCAGCAGCCAAGGGCAACCCGGGACAGGGAACACTGAAGCTTTCTTT. Encoded protein: CASSQGQPGTGNTEAFF.

This clone was recorded only once. CDR3 amino acids: CASSGDSRGGEQYF. CDR3 DNA sequence: TGTGCCAGCAGTGGGGACAGCCGGGGTGGCGAGCAGTACTTC. The rearrangement joins TRBV2 to TRBJ2-7; 7 nucleotides line up with TRBD1. The CDR3 has 14 amino acids. The germline V gene encodes CDR1 SNHLY and CDR2 FYNNEI. J was trimmed by 6 bases and V by 4 bases; bases with no gene match: 9.

This chain links TRBV7-2 with TRBJ2-3; 11 bases map to TRBD2. The CDR3 sequence is 18 residues long. V shed 5 bases, J shed 1 base, and the junction held 11 bases outside the gene matches. Germline V CDR1 and CDR2: SGHTA, FQGNSA. CDR3 in amino acids: CASSPGTSGAPGTDTQYF. The CDR3 nucleotides are TGTGCCAGCAGCCCGGGGACTAGCGGTGCCCCGGGCACAGATACGCAGTATTTT.

This CDR3 reads CASSPLTGVGETQYF. The CDR3 nucleotides read TGTGCCAGTAGTCCCCTTACAGGGGTAGGCGAGACCCAGTACTTC. V and J are TRBV19 and TRBJ2-5, with 7 positions matching TRBD1. Germline trimming cut 5 bases from V and 5 bases from J; bases unmatched to any gene: 11. CDR1 is LNHDA, CDR2 SQIVND, per germline (reference sequence). This CDR3 comprises 15 residues.

The chain uses TRBV7-9 and TRBJ2-1, with a weak D call TRBD1 (5 bases). Germline CDR1 SEHNR, CDR2 FQNEAQ (reference sequence). V gave up 5 bases and J gave up 1 base, with 12 bases separating them. This CDR3 has 15 residues. DNA of the CDR3: TGTGCCAGCAGCCTTCTAAGGGGATCCTACAATGAGCAGTTCTTC. As protein: CASSLLRGSYNEQFF.

The chain joins TRBV27 to TRBJ2-2; 7 positions agree with TRBD1. There are 14 residues in the CDR3. The germline V gene encodes CDR1 MNHEY and CDR2 SMNVEV (reference sequence). V shed 3 bases and J 5 bases; nucleotides not matched to a gene: 3. The DNA of the CDR3 is TGTGCCAGCAGTTTTAGGGGGCAGACCGGGGAGCTGTTTTTT. Amino acid sequence: CASSFRGQTGELFF.